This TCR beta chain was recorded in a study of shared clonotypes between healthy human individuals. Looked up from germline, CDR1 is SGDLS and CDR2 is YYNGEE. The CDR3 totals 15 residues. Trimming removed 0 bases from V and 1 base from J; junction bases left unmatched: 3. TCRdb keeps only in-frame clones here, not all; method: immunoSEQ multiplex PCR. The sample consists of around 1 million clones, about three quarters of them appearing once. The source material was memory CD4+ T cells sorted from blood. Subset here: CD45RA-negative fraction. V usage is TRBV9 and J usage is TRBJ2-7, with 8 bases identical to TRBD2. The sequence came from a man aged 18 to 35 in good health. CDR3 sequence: CASSVGGGGSYEQYF. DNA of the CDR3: TGTGCCAGCAGCGTAGGAGGCGGGGGGTCCTACGAGCAGTACTTC.